Below, 4 T cell receptor beta chains from the same sample are listed, as sequenced in a study of OX40 agonist ivuxolimab in advanced cancers. Library preparation was by the immunoSEQ multiplex PCR assay. The table was pulled from immuneACCESS by TCRdb, which kept in-frame rearrangements only. Such tables lose some clones; where checked, under half of the loss comes from unresolved V genes, and the rest has no known cause. This sample comprises roughly 70,000 clones, about four fifths of them detected only once. Together, the top ten hold 6.7% of the sample. Sequences were derived from CD4+ or CD8+ T cells sorted from blood, sampled in a trial of the OX40 agonist ivuxolimab. These receptors were taken from an adult with an advanced solid tumor such as melanoma, head and neck, liver or kidney cancer.

This clone was detected once. This chain uses TRBV19 with TRBJ1-4; 9 bases match TRBD1. Germline assignment: CDR1 LNHDA and CDR2 SQIVND (reference sequence). With V trimmed by 3 bases and J by 0 bases, 5 bases remained unmatched. The CDR3 runs 17 residues. The CDR3 sequence is CASSITGGVATNEKLFF. Written as DNA, the CDR3 is TGTGCCAGTAGTATTACAGGGGGCGTCGCAACTAATGAAAAACTGTTTTTT. Full variable domain (rest looked up from reference TRBV19 and TRBJ1-4): DGGITQSPKYLFRKEGQNVTLSCEQNLNHDAMYWYRQDPGQGLRLIYYSQIVNDFQKGDIAEGYSVSREKKESFPLTVTSAQKNPTAFYLCASSITGGVATNEKLFFGSGTQLSVL.

The gene calls are TRBV2 and TRBJ1-1; D is uncertain. There are 13 residues in the CDR3. Per the germline V gene, CDR1 is SNHLY and CDR2 is FYNNEI. V lost 5 bases and J lost 4, with 11 bases in between. In nucleotides, the CDR3 is TGTGCCAGCAGTCCAACAGCAGGCACTGAAGCTTTCTTT. Translated, it gives CASSPTAGTEAFF. Complete variable domain (other parts from reference TRBV2 and TRBJ1-1): EPEVTQTPSHQVTQMGQEVILRCVPISNHLYFYWYRQILGQKVEFLVSFYNNEISEKSEIFDDQFSVERPDGSNFTLKIRSTKLEDSAMYFCASSPTAGTEAFFGQGTRLTVV.

This clone was seen a single time. V gene TRBV27 combines with J gene TRBJ2-3; 7 bases are a match to TRBD1. The CDR3 totals 14 residues. J lost 2 bases, V lost 4 bases, and 3 bases had no gene match. Germline assignment: CDR1 MNHEY and CDR2 SMNVEV (reference sequence). The CDR3 loop is CASSSTGVTDTQYF. The CDR3 coding sequence is TGTGCCAGCAGTTCTACAGGGGTCACAGATACGCAGTATTTT.

The J gene is TRBJ2-7, the V gene TRBV6-5; D unclear. Germline V gene lookup returns CDR1 MNHEY and CDR2 SVGAGI. The CDR3 has 13 residues. V was cut by 5 bases and J by 5 bases, with 13 bases left in between. The CDR3 protein is CASSGSWAHEQYF. CDR3 nucleotide sequence: TGTGCCAGCAGTGGAAGCTGGGCCCACGAGCAGTACTTC.